This T cell receptor (beta chain) was documented in a study of CD8 T cells in ankylosing spondylitis. Study-wide results and limits: Disease-linked clones proved CD8+ and comparatively uncommon in peripheral blood. Seven to nine highly homologous variants formed a TCR beta motif that appeared characteristic of ankylosing spondylitis blood. Earlier reports found some motif variants in synovial fluid and blood in reactive arthritis.

This CDR3 is built from 11 residues. Trimming cost V 1 base and J 8 bases, with 3 bases left between them. CDR1 is LGHDT and CDR2 is YNNKEL in the germline V gene (reference sequence). TCRdb re-analysed the 5' RACE reads in MiXCR, keeping a single row per CDR3 protein. In the table there are a few hundred thousand distinct CDR3 sequences, around 8% of which are singletons. Worth noting for this clonotype: Its specificity is unknown.

The chain employs TRBV3-1 and TRBJ2-1; no firm D call. The receptor's source is a male donor with ankylosing spondylitis. Sample: blood, either unsorted or a sorted T cell fraction (not recorded which). The CDR3 reads CASSQGYEQFF. DNA for the CDR3: TGTGCCAGCAGCCAAGGGTATGAGCAGTTCTTC.